This T cell receptor beta chain was captured in a study of shared clonotypes between healthy human individuals. The table came from immunoSEQ multiplex PCR; TCRdb's copy has only in-frame clones and leaves some out. The sample yields 1 million to 1.2 million clones, roughly 80% seen once. V gave up 6 bases and J gave up 2 bases, with 11 bases separating them. The germline V gene encodes CDR1 MNHEY and CDR2 SVGAGI. The CDR3 covers 13 residues. Details on this clone: The antigen is undetermined.

Study-wide results and caveats: Shared clonotypes: 4.5% to 5% naive CD4, around 3.5% naive CD8, about 2.4% memory CD4, about 0.41% memory CD8.

The rearrangement links TRBV6-5 to TRBJ2-7; D remains unclear. The TCR originated in a man aged 18 to 30 in good health. Some clones in this sample may be carry-over from other donors' samples. Sequenced input: memory CD4+ T cells from PBMCs. Subset defined: CD45RA-negative fraction. CDR3 nucleotide sequence: TGTGCCAGCAGGCCCCCGGGTACCTACGAGCAGTACTTC. Protein sequence: CASRPPGTYEQYF.